This paragraph covers one TCR beta chain sequence. The record originates from a study of T cells in Graves' hyperthyroidism and ophthalmopathy. The study left out patients who had uncontrolled infection, other autoimmune disease, pregnancy or lactation. The study based diagnoses on clinical symptoms, serum thyroxine and TRAb, thyroid ultrasound and orbital computed tomography. The CDR3 runs 15 residues. Germline V gene data show CDR1 as LNHDA and CDR2 as SQIVND (reference sequence). The V and J ends lost 4 bases and 4 bases respectively, with 16 bases between them. Authors of the study amplified TCR beta CDR3 regions from RNA transcripts. The HTBI primer set was used in a first-round RT-PCR of the TCR CDR3. A single record per CDR3 protein comes from TCRdb applying MiXCR to the multiplex PCR reads. The data show 300,000 to 500,000 distinct CDR3 sequences, with roughly an eighth seen just once and approximately 29% held by the top ten.

The sequence was collected from a man aged 45-60 years with Graves' ophthalmopathy. Sequenced material: blood. The chain combines TRBV19 with TRBJ1-2; TRBD1 might be the D (6 bases). CDR3 protein: CASSNTPGTPYGYTF. The CDR3 DNA sequence: TGTGCCAGTAGTAATACCCCCGGGACACCCTATGGCTACACCTTC.